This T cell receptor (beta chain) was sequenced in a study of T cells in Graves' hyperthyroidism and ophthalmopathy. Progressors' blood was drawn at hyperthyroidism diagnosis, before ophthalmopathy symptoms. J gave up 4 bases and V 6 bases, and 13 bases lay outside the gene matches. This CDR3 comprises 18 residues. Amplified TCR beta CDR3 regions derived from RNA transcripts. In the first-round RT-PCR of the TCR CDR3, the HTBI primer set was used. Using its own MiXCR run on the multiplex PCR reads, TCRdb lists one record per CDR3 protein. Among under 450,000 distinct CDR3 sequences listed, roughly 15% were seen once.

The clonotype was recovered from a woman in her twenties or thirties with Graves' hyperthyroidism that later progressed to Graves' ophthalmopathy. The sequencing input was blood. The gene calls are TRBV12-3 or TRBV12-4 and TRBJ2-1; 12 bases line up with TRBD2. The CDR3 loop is CASSHFQTSGRGYNEQFF. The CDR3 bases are TGTGCCAGCAGCCACTTTCAGACTAGCGGGAGAGGGTACAATGAGCAGTTCTTC.